The clone carrying this T cell receptor beta chain was counted ten times or more. Its antigen remains unknown. The sample is drawn from a study of response to subunit inactivated influenza vaccine. Study-level points and caveats: Few additional T cells are recruited per seasonal influenza vaccination, authors suggested.

TCRdb re-called the RT-PCR reads with MiXCR, one entry per CDR3 protein. This sample has 650,000 to 800,000 distinct CDR3 sequences, with less than 20% found just once. The clonotype comes from a man in his forties or fifties who received an inactivated influenza vaccine. This sample comprised PBMCs from blood, obtained approximately 5 days after vaccination.

The CDR3 coding sequence is TGCGCCAGCAGCCCAGGGACTAGTGGGTACGAGCAGTACTTC. Encoded protein: CASSPGTSGYEQYF. The chain combines TRBV5-1 with TRBJ2-7, with 8 bases that match TRBD2. Germline CDR1 is SGHRS and CDR2 is YFSETQ. The CDR3 is 14 amino acids. V was clipped by 4 bases and J by 4 bases; unmatched bases: 7.